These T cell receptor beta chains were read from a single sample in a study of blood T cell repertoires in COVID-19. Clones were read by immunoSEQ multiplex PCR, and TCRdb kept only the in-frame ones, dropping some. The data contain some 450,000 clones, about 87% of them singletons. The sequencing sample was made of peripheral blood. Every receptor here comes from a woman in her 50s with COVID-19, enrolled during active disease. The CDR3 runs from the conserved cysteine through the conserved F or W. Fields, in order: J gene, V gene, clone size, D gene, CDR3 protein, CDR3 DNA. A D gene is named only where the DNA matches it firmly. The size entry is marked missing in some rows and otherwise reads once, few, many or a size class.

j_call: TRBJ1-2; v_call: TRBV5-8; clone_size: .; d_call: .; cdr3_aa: CASSQRNYGYTF; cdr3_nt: TGTGCCAGCAGCCAGAGGAACTATGGCTACACCTTC
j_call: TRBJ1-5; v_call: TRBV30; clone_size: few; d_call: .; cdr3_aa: CAWSPPDKNQPQHF; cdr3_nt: TGTGCCTGGAGCCCTCCCGACAAGAATCAGCCCCAGCATTTT
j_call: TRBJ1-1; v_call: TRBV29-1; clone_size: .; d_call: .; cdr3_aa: CSVELAGDGQAFF; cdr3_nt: TGCAGCGTTGAACTGGCGGGCGACGGCCAAGCTTTCTTT
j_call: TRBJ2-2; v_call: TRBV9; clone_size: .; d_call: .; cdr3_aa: CASSVGQGMAGELFF; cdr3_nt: TGTGCCAGCAGCGTAGGGCAGGGGATGGCCGGGGAGCTGTTTTTT
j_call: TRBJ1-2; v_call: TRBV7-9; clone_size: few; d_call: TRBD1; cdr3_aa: CASSLYRDREYGYTF; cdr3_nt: TGTGCCAGCAGCCTATATCGGGACAGGGAATATGGCTACACCTTC
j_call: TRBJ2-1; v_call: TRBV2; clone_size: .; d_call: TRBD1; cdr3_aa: CASSEAVRTGATYNEQFF; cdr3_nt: TGTGCCAGCAGTGAAGCGGTAAGGACAGGGGCCACCTACAATGAGCAGTTCTTC
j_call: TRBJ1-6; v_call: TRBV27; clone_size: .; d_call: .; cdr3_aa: CASPYPAEPYNSPLHF; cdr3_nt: TGTGCCAGCCCGTACCCGGCGGAACCCTATAATTCACCCCTCCACTTT
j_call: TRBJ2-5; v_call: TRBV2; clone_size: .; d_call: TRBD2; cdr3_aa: CATKPTRASGQETQYF; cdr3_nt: TGTGCCACCAAACCGACACGGGCTAGCGGCCAAGAGACCCAGTACTTC
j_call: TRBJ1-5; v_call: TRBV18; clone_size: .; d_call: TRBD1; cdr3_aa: CASSGGQDNQPQHF; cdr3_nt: TGTGCCAGCTCCGGTGGACAGGACAATCAGCCCCAGCATTTT
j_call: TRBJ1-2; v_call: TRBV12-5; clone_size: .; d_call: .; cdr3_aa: CASGLVGQPFYGYTF; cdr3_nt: TGTGCTAGTGGTTTGGTAGGACAGCCGTTCTATGGCTACACCTTC
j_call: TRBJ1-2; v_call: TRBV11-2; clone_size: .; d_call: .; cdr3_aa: CASSLDGSAYGYTF; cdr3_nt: TGTGCCAGCAGCCTTGACGGGAGCGCCTATGGCTACACCTTC
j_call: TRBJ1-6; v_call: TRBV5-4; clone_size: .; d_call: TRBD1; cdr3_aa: CASSPGQGSDSPLHF; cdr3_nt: TGTGCCAGCAGCCCGGGACAGGGGAGCGATTCACCCCTCCACTTT
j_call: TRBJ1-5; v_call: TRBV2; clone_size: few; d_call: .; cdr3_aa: CASNRGRGNQPQHF; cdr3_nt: TGTGCCAGCAATAGGGGACGGGGGAATCAGCCCCAGCATTTT
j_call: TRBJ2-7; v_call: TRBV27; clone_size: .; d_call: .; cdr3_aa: CASSLSGQHYEQYF; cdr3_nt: TGTGCCAGCAGTTTATCTGGACAGCACTACGAGCAGTACTTC
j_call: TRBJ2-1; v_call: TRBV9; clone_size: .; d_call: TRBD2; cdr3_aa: CASSHPLAGGPGNEQFF; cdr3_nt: TGTGCCAGCAGCCACCCTCTAGCGGGGGGGCCCGGGAATGAGCAGTTCTTC
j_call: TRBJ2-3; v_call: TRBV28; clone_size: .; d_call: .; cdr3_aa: CASSSPDKHTDTQYF; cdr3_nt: TGTGCCAGCAGTTCTCCGGACAAGCACACAGATACGCAGTATTTT
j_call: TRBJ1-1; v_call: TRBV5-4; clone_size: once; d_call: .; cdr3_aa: CASSLGWDTVNTEAFF; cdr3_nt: TGTGCCAGCAGCTTGGGTTGGGACACAGTCAACACTGAAGCTTTCTTT
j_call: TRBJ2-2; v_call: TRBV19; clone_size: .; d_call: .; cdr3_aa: CASSMGGTGELFF; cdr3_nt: TGTGCCAGTAGTATGGGGGGCACCGGGGAGCTGTTTTTT
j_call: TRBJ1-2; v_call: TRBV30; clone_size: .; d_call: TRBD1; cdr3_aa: CAWSAGGPNYGYTF; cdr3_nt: TGTGCCTGGAGCGCAGGGGGACCCAACTATGGCTACACCTTC
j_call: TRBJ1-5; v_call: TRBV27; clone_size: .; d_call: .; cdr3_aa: CASSQGRASQPQHF; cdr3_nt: TGTGCCAGCAGTCAGGGAAGAGCGAGTCAGCCCCAGCATTTT
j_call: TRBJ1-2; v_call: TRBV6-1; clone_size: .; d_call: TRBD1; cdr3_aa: CASSEATGNYGYTF; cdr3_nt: TGTGCCAGCAGTGAAGCGACAGGGAACTATGGCTACACCTTC
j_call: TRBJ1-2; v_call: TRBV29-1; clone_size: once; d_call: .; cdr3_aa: CSAYRENDGYTF; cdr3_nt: TGCAGCGCCTACAGGGAAAATGATGGCTACACCTTC
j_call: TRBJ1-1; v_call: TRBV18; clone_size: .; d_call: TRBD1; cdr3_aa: CASSTNWPGGTEAFF; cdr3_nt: TGTGCCAGCTCAACGAATTGGCCAGGGGGCACTGAAGCTTTCTTT
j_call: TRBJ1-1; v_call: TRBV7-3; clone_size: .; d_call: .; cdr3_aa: CASSLGRRAEAFF; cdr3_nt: TGTGCCAGCAGCTTAGGTAGGCGGGCTGAAGCTTTCTTT
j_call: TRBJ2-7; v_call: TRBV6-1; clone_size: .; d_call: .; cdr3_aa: CASSDPGTSYEQYF; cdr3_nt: TGTGCCAGCAGTGACCCAGGGACTTCCTACGAGCAGTACTTC
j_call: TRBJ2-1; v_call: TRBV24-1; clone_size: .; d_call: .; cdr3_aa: CATSDFTNYYNEQFF; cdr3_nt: TGTGCCACCAGTGATTTTACAAATTATTACAATGAGCAGTTCTTC
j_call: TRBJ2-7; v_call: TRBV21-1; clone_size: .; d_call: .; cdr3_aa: CASSNLAGNFRTYEQYF; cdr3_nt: TGTGCCAGCAGCAACCTAGCGGGGAATTTTAGGACCTACGAGCAGTACTTC